This T cell receptor beta chain stems from a study of human T cells and chemical hapten exposure. Overall study context: The patch tests put 0.01% DPC on the skin of the upper back and were read 6 days later.

Individual cDNA molecules each carried unique molecular identifiers attached by the library. Via MiXCR, TCRdb re-called the RACE reads, giving one row per CDR3 protein. This table has about 85,000 distinct CDR3 sequences, 9.5% to 13% appearing once. Time point specified: patch test 2, 6 weeks after DPC sensitization. Documented treatment: therapeutic diphenylcyclopropenone sensitization with weekly scalp DPC. From germline, CDR1 is SGHVS and CDR2 FQNEAQ. V lost 5 bases, J lost 6 bases, and 17 bases lay in between. This CDR3 is 15 amino acids long. A few counts support this clonotype. This receptor was taken from a man between 18 and 35 years old with alopecia areata. Some clones in this sample may be carry-over from other donors' samples. Sequencing was performed on whole blood, taken in connection with sensitization to the hapten diphenylcyclopropenone (DPC). The J gene is TRBJ1-5, the V gene TRBV7-8, with D possibly TRBD1 on 6 matching bases. The CDR3 here is CASSPDRSLGQPQHF. CDR3 coding DNA: TGTGCCAGCAGCCCAGACAGGTCGTTGGGTCAGCCCCAGCATTTT.